This TCR beta chain originates from a study of blood T cells in healthy people across ages. The CDR3 has 16 amino acids. CDR1 and CDR2 (germline): DFQATT, SNEGSKA (reference sequence). Every sample had a minimum of 7 million PBMCs isolated. There were at least 5.5 micrograms of total RNA extracted from every sample. Through a sample-barcoded 5' primer and a J-beta primer mix, a second PCR was run for roughly 7 to 12 cycles. TCRdb ran MiXCR on the 5' RACE reads and lists one entry per CDR3 protein. The table shows approximately 800,000 distinct CDR3 sequences, with 58% occurring only once. The genes are TRBV20-1 and TRBJ2-5; 10 positions match TRBD1. The J call may be in error: the DNA end matches TRBJ2-7 better. Material: blood. This clonotype originated in a man aged 25 to 40 in good health. The CDR3 DNA reads as TGCAGTGCTAGAGATCATTGGACAGGGGGAATCAACGAGCAGTACTTC. It is translated as CSARDHWTGGINEQYF.